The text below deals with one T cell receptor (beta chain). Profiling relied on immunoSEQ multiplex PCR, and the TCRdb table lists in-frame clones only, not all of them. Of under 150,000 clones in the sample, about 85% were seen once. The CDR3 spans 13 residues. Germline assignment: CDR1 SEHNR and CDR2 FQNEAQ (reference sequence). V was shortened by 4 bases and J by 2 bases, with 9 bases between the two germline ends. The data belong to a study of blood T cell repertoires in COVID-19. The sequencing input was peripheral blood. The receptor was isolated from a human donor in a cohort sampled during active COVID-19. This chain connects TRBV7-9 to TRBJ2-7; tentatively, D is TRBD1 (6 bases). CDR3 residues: CASSSQGPYEQYF. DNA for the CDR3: TGTGCCAGCAGCTCTCAGGGGCCCTACGAGCAGTACTTC.